This T cell receptor (beta chain) was retrieved from a study of cytotoxic CD8 clonotypes in ibrutinib-treated CLL. Study-level results: A rise in clonality was seen at ibrutinib response, and a fall back toward baseline was seen at progression. Public clonotypes were uncommon and contracted or stayed stable on treatment. Baseline values of clonality outstripped age-matched healthy donors and followed circulating CD8+ T-cell counts.

The CDR3 has 15 amino acids. Germline V CDR1 and CDR2: SEHNR, FQNEAQ (reference sequence). Trimming cost V 5 bases and J 6 bases; bases outside gene matches: 8. This clone was recorded many times. Its specificity is not known. Target depth was 1 in 200,000 to 1 in 1 million T cells, about 10x per clonotype. The protocol was immunoSEQ multiplex PCR, while the TCRdb copy is restricted to in-frame clones and leaves out a portion. Here the sample spans over 200,000 clones, over 65% being singletons. The J gene is TRBJ2-1, the V gene TRBV7-9, with 9 positions matching TRBD1. The sample here was PBMCs, taken after 12 months of ibrutinib treatment. This TCR was recovered from a human donor with chronic lymphocytic leukemia. In DNA form, the CDR3 reads TGTGCCAGCAGCGGTCAGACAGGGGGGAGCAATGAGCAGTTCTTC. This encodes CASSGQTGGSNEQFF.